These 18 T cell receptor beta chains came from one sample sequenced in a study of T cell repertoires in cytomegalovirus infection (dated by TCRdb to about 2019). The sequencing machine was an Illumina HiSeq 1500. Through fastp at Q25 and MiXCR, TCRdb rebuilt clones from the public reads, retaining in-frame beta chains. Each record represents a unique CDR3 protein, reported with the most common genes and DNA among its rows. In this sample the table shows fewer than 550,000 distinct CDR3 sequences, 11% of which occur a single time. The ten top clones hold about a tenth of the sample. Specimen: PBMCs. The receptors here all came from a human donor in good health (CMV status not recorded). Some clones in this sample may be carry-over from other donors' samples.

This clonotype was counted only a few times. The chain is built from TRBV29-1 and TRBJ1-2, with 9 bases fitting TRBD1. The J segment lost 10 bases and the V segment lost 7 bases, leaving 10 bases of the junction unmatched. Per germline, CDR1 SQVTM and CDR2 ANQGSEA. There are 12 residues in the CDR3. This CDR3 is CSARTGDPHYTF. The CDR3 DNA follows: TGCAGCGCCCGGACAGGGGACCCGCACTACACCTTC.

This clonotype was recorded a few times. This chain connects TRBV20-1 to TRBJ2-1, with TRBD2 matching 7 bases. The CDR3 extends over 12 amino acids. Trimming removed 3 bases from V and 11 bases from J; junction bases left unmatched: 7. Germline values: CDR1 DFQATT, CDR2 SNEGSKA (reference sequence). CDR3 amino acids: CSASGRSGKQFF. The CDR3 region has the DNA TGCAGTGCTAGCGGGAGGAGTGGGAAGCAGTTCTTC.

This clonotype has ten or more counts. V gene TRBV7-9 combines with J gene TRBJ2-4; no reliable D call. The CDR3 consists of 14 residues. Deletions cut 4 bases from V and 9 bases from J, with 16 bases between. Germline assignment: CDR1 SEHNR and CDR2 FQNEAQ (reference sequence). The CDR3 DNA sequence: TGTGCCAGCAGCTCCACCTCCAATGAACGCATTCAGTACTTC. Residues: CASSSTSNERIQYF.

Written as DNA, the CDR3 is TGTGCCAGCAGTCGGGGGACACGCAATCAGCCCCAGCATTTT. This sequence encodes CASSRGTRNQPQHF. The chain couples TRBV27 to TRBJ1-5, with D possibly matching TRBD1 (6 bases). With 5 bases removed from V and 2 bases from J, the gap between germline ends came to 10 bases. There are 14 residues in the CDR3. Per germline, CDR1 MNHEY and CDR2 SMNVEV (reference sequence).

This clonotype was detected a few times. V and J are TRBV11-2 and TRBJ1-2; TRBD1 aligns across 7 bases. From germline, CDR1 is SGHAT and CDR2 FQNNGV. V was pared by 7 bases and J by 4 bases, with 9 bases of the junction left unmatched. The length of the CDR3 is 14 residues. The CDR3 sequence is CASTQGGLAYGYTF. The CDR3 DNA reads TGTGCCAGCACCCAGGGGGGGCTGGCCTATGGCTACACCTTC.

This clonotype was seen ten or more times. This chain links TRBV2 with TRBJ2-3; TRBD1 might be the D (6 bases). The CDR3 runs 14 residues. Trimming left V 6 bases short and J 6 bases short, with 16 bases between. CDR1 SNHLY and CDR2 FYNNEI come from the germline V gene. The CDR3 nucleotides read TGTGCCAGCAGGGCCGAGAGGGGGATCGATACGCAGTATTTT. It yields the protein CASRAERGIDTQYF. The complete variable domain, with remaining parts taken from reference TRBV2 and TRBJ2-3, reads EPEVTQTPSHQVTQMGQEVILRCVPISNHLYFYWYRQILGQKVEFLVSFYNNEISEKSEIFDDQFSVERPDGSNFTLKIRSTKLEDSAMYFCASRAERGIDTQYFGPGTRLTVL.

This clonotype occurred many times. The CDR3 protein is CASSSSDRTYEQYF. The CDR3 coding sequence is TGTGCCAGCAGTTCCTCCGACAGAACCTACGAGCAGTACTTC. The chain combines TRBV28 with TRBJ2-7; D possibly corresponds to TRBD1 (5 bases). Trimming shortened V by 4 bases and J by 2 bases, and 12 bases separated the two germline ends. This CDR3 is 14 amino acids long. Germline-derived CDR1 and CDR2 are MDHEN and SYDVKM.

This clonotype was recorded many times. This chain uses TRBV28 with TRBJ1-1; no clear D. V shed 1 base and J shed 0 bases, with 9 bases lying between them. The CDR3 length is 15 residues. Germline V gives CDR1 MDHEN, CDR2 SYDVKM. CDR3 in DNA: TGTGCCAGCAGTTTATTCCCAGAAGTGAACACTGAAGCTTTCTTT. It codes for CASSLFPEVNTEAFF.

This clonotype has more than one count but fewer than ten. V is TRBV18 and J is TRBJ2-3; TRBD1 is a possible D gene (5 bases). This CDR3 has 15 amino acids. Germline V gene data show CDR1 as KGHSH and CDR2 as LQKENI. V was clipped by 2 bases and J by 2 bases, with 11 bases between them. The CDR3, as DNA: TGTGCCAGCTCACCAGGTGGACACACCACAGATACGCAGTATTTT. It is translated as CASSPGGHTTDTQYF. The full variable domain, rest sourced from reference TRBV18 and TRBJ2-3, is NAGVMQNPRHLVRRRGQEARLRCSPMKGHSHVYWYRQLPEEGLKFMVYLQKENIIDESGMPKERFSAEFPKEGPSILRIQQVVRGDSAAYFCASSPGGHTTDTQYFGPGTRLTVL.

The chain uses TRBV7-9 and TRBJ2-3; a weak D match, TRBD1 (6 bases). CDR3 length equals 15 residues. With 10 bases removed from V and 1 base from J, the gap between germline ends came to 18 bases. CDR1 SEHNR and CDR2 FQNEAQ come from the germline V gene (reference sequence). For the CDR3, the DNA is TGTGCCACCGAACCCAGGGCAGGGGGCACAGATACGCAGTATTTT. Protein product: CATEPRAGGTDTQYF.

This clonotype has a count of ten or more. The CDR3 loop is CASTRAGGYNEQFF. In DNA form, the CDR3 reads TGTGCCAGCACTCGGGCGGGGGGGTACAATGAGCAGTTCTTC. The genes are TRBV6-5 and TRBJ2-1; TRBD2 matches at 9 bases. The CDR3 consists of 14 residues. CDR1 is MNHEY, CDR2 SVGAGI, per germline. The V and J ends lost 7 bases and 4 bases, in that order; junction bases with no gene match: 5.

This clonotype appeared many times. The CDR3 reads CASRGDSYNEQFF. CDR3 coding DNA: TGTGCCAGCAGGGGGGACTCCTACAATGAGCAGTTCTTC. The chain has TRBV12-3 or TRBV12-4 and TRBJ2-1; D may correspond to TRBD1 or TRBD2 (5 bases each). This CDR3 spans 13 amino acids. Trimming removed 6 bases from V and 0 bases from J, with 6 bases in between.

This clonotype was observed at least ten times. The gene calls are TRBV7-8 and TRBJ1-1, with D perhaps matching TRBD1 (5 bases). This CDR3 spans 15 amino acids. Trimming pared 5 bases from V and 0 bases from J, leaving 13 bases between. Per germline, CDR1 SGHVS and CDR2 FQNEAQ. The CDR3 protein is CASSATGTVNTEAFF. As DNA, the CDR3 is TGTGCCAGCAGCGCGACCGGGACGGTGAACACTGAAGCTTTCTTT.

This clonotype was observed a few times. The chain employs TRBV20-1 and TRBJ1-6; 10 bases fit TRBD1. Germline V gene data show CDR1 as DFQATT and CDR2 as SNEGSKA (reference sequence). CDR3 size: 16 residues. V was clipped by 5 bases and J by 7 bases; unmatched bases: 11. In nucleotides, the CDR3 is TGCAGTGCTCGCCCGGGACAGGGGAGTAACAATTCACCCCTCCACTTT. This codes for CSARPGQGSNNSPLHF.

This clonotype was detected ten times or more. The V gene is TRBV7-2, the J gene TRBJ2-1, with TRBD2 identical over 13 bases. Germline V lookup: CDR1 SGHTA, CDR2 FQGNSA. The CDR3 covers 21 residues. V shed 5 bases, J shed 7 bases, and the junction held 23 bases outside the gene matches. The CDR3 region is CASSVSLLGLAGNGLGNEQFF. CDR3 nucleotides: TGTGCCAGCAGCGTTAGCCTCCTGGGACTAGCGGGAAACGGTTTAGGGAATGAGCAGTTCTTC.

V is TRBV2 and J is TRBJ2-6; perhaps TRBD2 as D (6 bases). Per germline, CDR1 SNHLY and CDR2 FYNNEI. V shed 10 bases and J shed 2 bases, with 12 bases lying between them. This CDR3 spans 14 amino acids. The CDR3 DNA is TGTGCCATTCTGAGGGAGGCTGGGGCCAACGTCCTGACTTTC. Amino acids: CAILREAGANVLTF.

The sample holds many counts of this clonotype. CDR3 protein: CASSFSGAGEQFF. CDR3 sequence (DNA): TGTGCCAGCAGCTTCAGCGGGGCCGGGGAGCAGTTCTTC. The chain employs TRBV7-3 and TRBJ2-1; 7 bases map to TRBD2. J gave up 10 bases and V 3 bases, and 6 bases lay outside the gene matches. Germline V CDR1 and CDR2: SGHTA, FQGTGA. The CDR3 contains 13 residues.

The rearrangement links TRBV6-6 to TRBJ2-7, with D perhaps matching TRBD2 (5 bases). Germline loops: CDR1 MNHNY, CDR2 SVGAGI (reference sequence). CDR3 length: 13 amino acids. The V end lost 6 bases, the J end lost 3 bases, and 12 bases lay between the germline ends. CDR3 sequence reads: CASSVRGNYEQYF. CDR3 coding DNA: TGTGCCAGCAGCGTCCGGGGAAACTACGAGCAGTACTTC.